This T cell receptor beta chain emerged from a study of regulatory T cells in long-lasting Graves disease. The CDR3 length is 15 residues. CDR1 is MNHNS and CDR2 is SASEGT in the germline V gene. Trimming pared 0 bases from V and 2 bases from J, leaving 8 bases between. This sample's time point: newly diagnosed GD, antithyroid drugs for less than 3 months. RNA extracted from PBMCs served as the sequencing template. With iRepertoire HTBI primers and Arm-PCR of CDR3 regions, TCR beta libraries were built. TCRdb processed the multiplex PCR reads anew with MiXCR; each CDR3 protein has one entry. The sample lists 560,000 or so distinct CDR3 sequences; about 16% were seen once. These same data were also listed under a study on T cells in Graves' hyperthyroidism and ophthalmopathy. That work adds: HTBI primers were used for first-round RT-PCR of the TCR CDR3.

This receptor was identified in a man in his late teens or twenties with Graves disease. The input for sequencing was peripheral blood mononuclear cells (PBMCs), taken at new diagnosis, from a patient treated with antithyroid drugs. This rearrangement joins TRBV6-1 to TRBJ1-5; D is undetermined. The CDR3 is CASSEARQRNQPQHF. The CDR3 coding sequence is TGTGCCAGCAGTGAAGCGAGGCAGCGCAATCAGCCCCAGCATTTT.